Each of the 13 T cell receptor beta chains below was sequenced from the same sample in a study of CD8 T cells in ankylosing spondylitis. Study-level findings and limits: Characteristic of ankylosing spondylitis blood, it appeared, was a TCR beta motif comprising roughly eight highly homologous variants.

TCRdb re-derived calls from the 5' RACE reads in MiXCR, one entry per CDR3 protein. The table records a few hundred thousand distinct CDR3 sequences, about a fifth of them present only once. Antigens for these TCRs are unknown. The source material was blood, either unsorted or a sorted T cell fraction (not recorded which). The receptors were sampled from a male donor with ankylosing spondylitis.

This chain connects TRBV5-1 to TRBJ1-3; TRBD1 aligns across 10 bases. CDR1 is SGHRS, CDR2 YFSETQ, per germline. The CDR3 is made up of 18 amino acids. The junction had 10 bases not matched to a gene; V was cut back by 2 bases and J by 2 bases. The CDR3 sequence is CASSFWDRGLSPGNTIYF. The CDR3 DNA reads as TGCGCCAGCAGCTTCTGGGACAGGGGACTTAGTCCTGGAAACACCATATATTTT.

This clonotype has just a few counts. The CDR3 loop is CASSQERQGLDYGYTF. The CDR3, as DNA: TGTGCCAGCAGCCAAGAGAGACAGGGTCTAGACTATGGCTACACCTTC. The rearrangement joins TRBV3-1 to TRBJ1-2; 7 bases are shared with TRBD1. V shed 0 bases and J 3 bases; nucleotides not matched to a gene: 7. The CDR3 spans 16 residues. Germline V lookup: CDR1 LGHDT, CDR2 YNNKEL (reference sequence).

With respect to this clonotype: One end of the junction varies from germline; a read error may be responsible. The V and J genes are TRBV29-1 and TRBJ2-2; 8 positions agree with TRBD2. The CDR3 contains 13 residues. Germline V gene data show CDR1 as SQVTM and CDR2 as ANQGSEA. CDR3 protein: CSVVAGGTGQLFF. The CDR3 DNA follows: TGCAGCGTTGTTGCGGGAGGCACCGGGCAGCTGTTTTTT.

The chain has TRBV29-1 and TRBJ2-3; no reliable D call. The V end was cut by 3 bases, the J end by 0 bases, with 10 bases between. The V gene's germline CDR1 is SQVTM and CDR2 ANQGSEA. The CDR3 runs to 14 residues. The CDR3 DNA follows: TGCAGCGTTGACGTTAACCCAAGCACAGATACGCAGTATTTT. It is translated as CSVDVNPSTDTQYF.

The chain combines TRBV28 with TRBJ2-1; 12 bases agree with TRBD2. This CDR3 has 15 amino acids. Germline V gene sequence: CDR1 MDHEN, CDR2 SYDVKM. V was clipped by 4 bases and J by 10 bases; unmatched bases: 8. The CDR3 sequence is CASSSRLAGVEEQFF. The CDR3 DNA reads as TGTGCCAGCAGTTCTCGACTAGCGGGAGTGGAGGAGCAGTTCTTC. Full variable domain (rest looked up from reference TRBV28 and TRBJ2-1): DVKVTQSSRYLVKRTGEKVFLECVQDMDHENMFWYRQDPGLGLRLIYFSYDVKMKEKGDIPEGYSVSREKKERFSLILESASTNQTSMYLCASSSRLAGVEEQFFGPGTRLTVL.

The V gene is TRBV4-3, the J gene TRBJ2-7; D gene ambiguous. The V gene lost 0 bases and the J gene lost 3 bases, with 9 bases spanning the gap. Looked up from germline, CDR1 is LGHNA and CDR2 is YSLEER. The CDR3 loop spans 14 amino acids. CDR3 loop: CASSQDLGIYEQYF. Here the CDR3 DNA reads TGCGCCAGCAGCCAAGATCTGGGGATCTACGAGCAGTACTTC.

This clonotype was counted many times. The chain joins TRBV6-6 to TRBJ2-5; D unresolved. The germline gives CDR1 MNHNY, CDR2 SVGAGI (reference sequence). V lost 2 bases and J lost 5, with 3 bases in between. The CDR3 is 11 residues long. The CDR3 loop is CASSYAETQYF. CDR3 nucleotides: TGTGCCAGCAGTTACGCCGAGACCCAGTACTTC.

This sequence joins TRBV5-1 and TRBJ2-6; D ambiguous. Trimming removed 0 bases at V and 0 bases at J, with 10 bases between. The CDR3 totals 17 residues. Germline CDR1 reads SGHRS; CDR2 reads YFSETQ. The CDR3 DNA is TGCGCCAGCAGCTTGGTTAGTGGCGCCTCTGGGGCCAACGTCCTGACTTTC. Residues: CASSLVSGASGANVLTF.

V and J are TRBV20-1 and TRBJ1-2, with D perhaps TRBD1 (5 bases). The CDR3 length is 12 residues. CDR1 and CDR2 from the germline V gene are DFQATT and SNEGSKA (reference sequence). V was clipped by 6 bases and J by 7 bases, with 15 bases between them. The DNA for the CDR3 is TGCAGTGCCCAGTGGGCAGGGACTGGCTACACCTTC. Its translation is CSAQWAGTGYTF.

This chain connects TRBV5-6 to TRBJ2-7; 8 bases are shared with TRBD2. Germline-derived CDR1 and CDR2 are SGHDT and YYEEEE. V lost 3 bases to trimming and J lost 5 bases; unmatched junction nucleotides: 13. The CDR3 loop spans 16 amino acids. The CDR3 DNA is TGTGCCAGCAGCTCCTCTGTGAGCGGGAGTTTCAACGAGCAGTACTTC. The encoded protein is CASSSSVSGSFNEQYF.

The chain combines TRBV28 with TRBJ2-1; perhaps TRBD1 as D (5 bases). CDR1 and CDR2 (germline): MDHEN, SYDVKM. The CDR3 contains 13 residues. The V gene lost 3 bases and the J gene lost 9 bases, with 12 bases spanning the gap. CDR3 region: CASSFIPTAEQFF. Here the CDR3 DNA reads TGTGCCAGCAGTTTTATCCCGACAGCTGAGCAGTTCTTC.

This clonotype was seen ten or more times. The chain couples TRBV7-7 to TRBJ2-1, with D unresolved. The CDR3 is 14 residues long. Germline V gene data show CDR1 as SSHAT and CDR2 as FNYEAQ (reference sequence). V dropped 0 bases and J dropped 6 bases, with 9 bases sitting between them. The CDR3 reads CASSLARSSNEQFF. The CDR3 DNA reads as TGTGCCAGCAGCTTAGCGAGGTCTTCCAATGAGCAGTTCTTC.

This clonotype was seen a few times. This rearrangement joins TRBV5-4 to TRBJ2-2; 16 positions agree with TRBD2. Germline V gene lookup returns CDR1 SGHNT and CDR2 YYREEE (reference sequence). V lost 4 bases, J lost 6 bases, and 6 bases stayed unmatched. The CDR3 runs 17 residues. This CDR3 reads CASSSGTSGRASGELFF. The CDR3 nucleotides read TGTGCCAGCAGCAGCGGGACTAGCGGGAGGGCCTCCGGGGAGCTGTTTTTT.